Presented here are 5 T cell receptor beta chains from one specimen sequenced in a study of T cell clonotyping in hematopoietic cell transplantation. The sample's time point: recipient sample about 28 days before transplant, after cytoreduction. Produced via immunoSEQ multiplex PCR; TCRdb's table is partial and in-frame only. The table records 25,000 to 30,000 clones, around 93% of them present only once. This sample comprised peripheral blood mononuclear cells, obtained before stem cell transplant. Receptor source: a man aged 50 to 60 with acute myeloid leukemia. Some clones in this sample may be carry-over from other donors' samples.

The chain couples TRBV6-5 to TRBJ2-7; D possibly uses TRBD1 or TRBD2 (5 bases each). The V and J ends lost 2 bases and 2 bases respectively, with 13 bases between them. This CDR3 comprises 15 residues. Germline CDR1 MNHEY, CDR2 SVGAGI. DNA of the CDR3: TGTGCCAGCAGTTACGGGGCTAGCTACCCCTACGAGCAGTACTTC. Translation gives CASSYGASYPYEQYF.

This clone is a singleton in its sample. The chain recombines TRBV18 with TRBJ2-7, with D possibly TRBD1 on 6 matching bases. This CDR3 has 14 amino acids. Germline V CDR1 and CDR2: KGHSH, LQKENI. Trimming removed 1 base at V and 3 bases at J, with 10 bases between. The CDR3 protein is CASSPRADSYEQYF. The CDR3 bases are TGTGCCAGCTCACCACGGGCGGACAGCTACGAGCAGTACTTC.

The chain has TRBV29-1 and TRBJ2-3; 7 positions agree with TRBD2. V lost 0 bases to trimming and J lost 4 bases; unmatched junction nucleotides: 4. Germline V gives CDR1 SQVTM, CDR2 ANQGSEA. The length of the CDR3 is 14 residues. This chain's CDR3 is CSVEDGLESDTQYF. CDR3 nucleotides: TGCAGCGTTGAAGACGGACTAGAGTCAGATACGCAGTATTTT.

This sequence joins TRBV30 and TRBJ1-4; perhaps TRBD1 as D (5 bases). Trimming stripped 0 bases from V and 2 bases from J, with 7 bases between. This CDR3 has 14 residues. Germline CDR1 is GTSNPN and CDR2 is SVGIG (reference sequence). CDR3 in DNA: TGTGCCTGGAGTGTCGGGGGGACTAATGAAAAACTGTTTTTT. It translates to CAWSVGGTNEKLFF.

The rearrangement joins TRBV30 to TRBJ2-3; D is perhaps TRBD2 (6 bases). The germline V gene encodes CDR1 GTSNPN and CDR2 SVGIG (reference sequence). The V end was cut by 4 bases, the J end by 0 bases, with 14 bases between. The CDR3 totals 15 residues. CDR3 loop: CAWTGEITSTDTQYF. In DNA form, the CDR3 reads TGTGCCTGGACGGGAGAGATCACTAGCACAGATACGCAGTATTTT.